The T cell receptor (beta chain) under discussion was sequenced for a study of radiation and T cells in renal cell carcinoma. Germline lookup yields CDR1 SGHRS and CDR2 YFSETQ. V lost 0 bases and J 1 base, leaving 25 bases between the germline ends. The CDR3 covers 20 residues. The treatment: treatment-naive control, cytoreductive nephrectomy. Produced via immunoSEQ multiplex PCR; TCRdb's table is partial and in-frame only. The sample has 10,000 to 15,000 clones; around two thirds are singletons. This sample comprised tumor tissue, obtained from a patient whose treatment was nephrectomy without radiotherapy. The chain joins TRBV5-1 to TRBJ1-1; tentatively, D is TRBD1 (6 bases). The clonotype comes from a woman older than 75 with renal cell carcinoma. The chain's CDR3 is CASSLVGFPGAPRRNTEAFF. CDR3 sequence (DNA): TGCGCCAGCAGCTTGGTGGGATTTCCAGGGGCACCAAGGAGGAACACTGAAGCTTTCTTT.